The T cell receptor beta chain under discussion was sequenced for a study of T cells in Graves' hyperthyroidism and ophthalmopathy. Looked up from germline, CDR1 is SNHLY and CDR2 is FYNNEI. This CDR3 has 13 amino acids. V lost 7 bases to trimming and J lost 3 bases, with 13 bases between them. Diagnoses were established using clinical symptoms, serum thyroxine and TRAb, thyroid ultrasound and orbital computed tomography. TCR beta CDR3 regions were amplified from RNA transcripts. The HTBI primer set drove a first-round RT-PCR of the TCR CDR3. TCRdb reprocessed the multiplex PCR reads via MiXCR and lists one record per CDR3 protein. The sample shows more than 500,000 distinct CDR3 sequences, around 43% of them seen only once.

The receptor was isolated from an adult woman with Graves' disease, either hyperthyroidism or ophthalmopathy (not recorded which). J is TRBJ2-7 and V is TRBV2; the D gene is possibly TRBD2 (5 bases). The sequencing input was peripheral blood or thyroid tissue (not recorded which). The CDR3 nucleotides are TGTGCCAGCACTGAGGGAGCGGACTACGAGCAGTACTTC. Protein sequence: CASTEGADYEQYF.